This T cell receptor (beta chain) derives from a study of spatial heterogeneity in lung cancer. Time point of the sample: sample taken at primary tumor resection. Notes on the study in general: Tumor mutation count correlated with how many alpha and beta TCRs expanded intratumorally.

TCRdb reanalysed the 5' RACE reads using MiXCR and keeps one entry per CDR3 protein. The sample comprises some 20,000 distinct CDR3 sequences, about 6.5% of which are singletons, and roughly 20% rests with the top ten. There are many counts of this clonotype. Its specificity is unknown. The CDR3 runs 15 residues. Per germline, CDR1 SGHTA and CDR2 FQGNSA. The ends lost 1 base at V and 4 bases at J; junction bases unmatched: 3. This clonotype was obtained from a female donor with early-stage non-small cell lung cancer. The V gene is TRBV7-2, the J gene TRBJ2-2; the match to TRBD1 covers 7 bases. Sample: lung tumor tissue, taken at surgery. CDR3 region: CASSLGAGGTGELFF. CDR3 nucleotide sequence: TGTGCCAGCAGCTTAGGGGCAGGGGGCACCGGGGAGCTGTTTTTT.